The 27 T cell receptor beta chains below were found in one sample sequenced in a study of control samples from healthy donors and cancer patients. TCRdb keeps only in-frame clones here, not all; method: immunoSEQ multiplex PCR. The data contain 100,000 to 150,000 clones, approximately 90% of them singletons. The material sequenced was blood. All receptors come from a man aged 18 to 29 in good health.

The J gene is TRBJ1-1, the V gene TRBV7-9, with a possible D match to TRBD1 (5 bases). Trimming left V 5 bases short and J 3 bases short, with 13 bases between. The CDR3 loop spans 14 amino acids. CDR1 is SEHNR and CDR2 is FQNEAQ in the germline V gene (reference sequence). The CDR3 spells CASSPRGADTEAFF. The CDR3 coding sequence is TGTGCCAGCAGCCCTCGGGGCGCGGACACTGAAGCTTTCTTT.

The chain combines TRBV27 with TRBJ1-2, with 9 positions matching TRBD1. After removal of 8 bases from V and 4 bases from J, the junction contained 14 bases not matched to a gene. The CDR3 is 16 residues long. Germline values: CDR1 MNHEY, CDR2 SMNVEV (reference sequence). CDR3 protein: CASGPGQGIGFYGYTF. CDR3 DNA sequence: TGTGCCAGCGGGCCGGGACAGGGTATCGGGTTCTATGGCTACACCTTC.

This rearrangement joins TRBV7-9 to TRBJ2-1; D might be TRBD2 (6 bases). CDR3 length: 14 amino acids. V was cut by 2 bases and J by 5 bases, with 10 bases left in between. The germline gives CDR1 SEHNR, CDR2 FQNEAQ (reference sequence). The CDR3: CASSLWVADNEQFF. CDR3 nucleotide sequence: TGTGCCAGCAGCTTATGGGTAGCGGACAATGAGCAGTTCTTC.

V gene TRBV12-3 or TRBV12-4 combines with J gene TRBJ1-5; D unclear. V lost 5 bases and J lost 4, with 6 bases in between. The CDR3 is made up of 12 amino acids. This chain's CDR3 is CASSLTNQPQHF. CDR3 DNA: TGTGCCAGCAGTCTGACAAATCAGCCCCAGCATTTT.

This clone was counted between two and nine times. The rearrangement joins TRBV28 to TRBJ1-5; no reliable D call. The V gene lost 2 bases and the J gene lost 3 bases, with 5 bases spanning the gap. The CDR3 has 13 residues. From germline, CDR1 is MDHEN and CDR2 SYDVKM. In nucleotides, the CDR3 is TGTGCCAGCAGTTTAGGAAACAATCAGCCCCAGCATTTT. It yields the protein CASSLGNNQPQHF.

The chain carries TRBV2 and TRBJ1-5, with D unclear. Germline V gives CDR1 SNHLY, CDR2 FYNNEI. V lost 2 bases and J 0 bases, leaving 8 bases between the germline ends. CDR3 length: 15 amino acids. The CDR3 loop is CASSESGYSNQPQHF. The CDR3 bases are TGTGCCAGCAGTGAATCCGGATATAGCAATCAGCCCCAGCATTTT.

The chain employs TRBV2 and TRBJ1-1, with a possible D match to TRBD1 (5 bases). The CDR3 sequence is 14 residues long. Germline V CDR1 and CDR2: SNHLY, FYNNEI. Deletions cut 3 bases from V and 4 bases from J, with 12 bases between. The CDR3 DNA reads as TGTGCCAGCAGTGAGGGCAGAGGGACCACTGAAGCTTTCTTT. Translating gives CASSEGRGTTEAFF.

The chain links TRBV19 to TRBJ2-1; 15 bases match TRBD2. The CDR3 consists of 21 residues. Germline V gene data show CDR1 as LNHDA and CDR2 as SQIVND (reference sequence). The V gene end was trimmed by 4 bases and the J gene end by 2 bases; junction bases not matched to a gene: 15. CDR3 in amino acids: CASSTPPGLAGGPRTYNEQFF. The CDR3 DNA reads as TGTGCCAGTAGTACCCCCCCTGGACTAGCGGGAGGGCCACGGACCTACAATGAGCAGTTCTTC.

The chain has TRBV9 and TRBJ1-4; TRBD1 matches 8 bases. The CDR3 runs to 17 residues. The V segment lost 3 bases and the J segment 8 bases; nucleotides outside the gene matches: 15. Germline loops: CDR1 SGDLS, CDR2 YYNGEE. The CDR3 protein is CASSAPTQDREREKLFF. CDR3 DNA sequence: TGTGCCAGCAGCGCTCCTACCCAGGACAGGGAAAGGGAAAAACTGTTTTTT.

The V and J genes are TRBV6-2 or TRBV6-3 and TRBJ2-3; 10 bases line up with TRBD2. The V segment lost 2 bases and the J segment 4 bases; nucleotides outside the gene matches: 12. Germline V gene data show CDR1 as MNHEY and CDR2 as SVGEGT. The CDR3 has 18 residues. The CDR3 region has the DNA TGTGCCAGCAGTTACAGGTACGAGCGGGAGGGCCCCCCAGATACGCAGTATTTT. This translates into CASSYRYEREGPPDTQYF.

The chain recombines TRBV28 with TRBJ2-5; maybe TRBD2 (5 bases). The V and J ends lost 2 bases and 6 bases respectively, with 16 bases between them. Looked up from germline, CDR1 is MDHEN and CDR2 is SYDVKM. The CDR3 contains 15 residues. CDR3 coding DNA: TGTGCCAGCAGTTTACCCCCCTGGACCGGGAAGACCCAGTACTTC. Amino acids: CASSLPPWTGKTQYF.

This chain uses TRBV3-1 (or the pseudogene TRBV3-2) with TRBJ2-2; D call uncertain. Trimming stripped 1 base from V and 3 bases from J, with 3 bases between. The length of the CDR3 is 13 residues. Per the germline V gene, CDR1 is LGHDT and CDR2 is YNNKEL (reference sequence). The CDR3 DNA follows: TGTGCCAGCAGCCAAGCTGACACCGGGGAGCTGTTTTTT. It encodes CASSQADTGELFF.

The gene calls are TRBV4-1 and TRBJ1-1; no definite D call. Trimming took off 2 bases at V and 1 base at J, with 20 bases between the two ends. This CDR3 region has 18 residues. The germline gives CDR1 MGHRA, CDR2 YSYEKL. Here the CDR3 reads CASSQPFVRKGKNTEAFF. The DNA of the CDR3 is TGCGCCAGCAGCCAACCCTTCGTTAGAAAAGGGAAGAACACTGAAGCTTTCTTT.

V usage is TRBV12-5 and J usage is TRBJ2-3, with a possible D match to TRBD2 (6 bases). The CDR3 consists of 15 residues. Trimming left V 1 base short and J 1 base short, with 9 bases between. From germline, CDR1 is LGHNT and CDR2 FRNRAP. CDR3: CASGLAGAGTDTQYF. CDR3 DNA sequence: TGTGCTAGTGGTTTGGCGGGAGCAGGCACAGATACGCAGTATTTT.

The chain is built from TRBV6-5 and TRBJ1-4; no firm D call. Trimming cost V 2 bases and J 7 bases, with 14 bases left between them. The germline CDR1 and CDR2 sequences are MNHEY and SVGAGI. The CDR3 has 15 residues. Written as DNA, the CDR3 is TGTGCCAGCAGTTACGCCAACCCGATGGGTGAAAAACTGTTTTTT. It specifies CASSYANPMGEKLFF.

The chain employs TRBV27 and TRBJ1-1, with D tentatively TRBD1 (5 bases). V was clipped by 1 base and J by 5 bases, with 8 bases between them. The CDR3 totals 13 residues. Germline V gives CDR1 MNHEY, CDR2 SMNVEV (reference sequence). CDR3 loop: CASSLWGVTEAFF. Here the CDR3 DNA reads TGTGCCAGCAGTTTATGGGGGGTGACTGAAGCTTTCTTT.

This clone was counted between two and nine times. The chain uses TRBV11-3 and TRBJ2-7, with 7 nucleotides matching TRBD2. The CDR3 has 12 amino acids. Germline V lookup: CDR1 SGHNT, CDR2 YENEEA. Trimming removed 5 bases from V and 7 bases from J; junction bases left unmatched: 5. This CDR3 is CASSRTGGEQYF. As DNA, the CDR3 is TGTGCCAGCAGCCGAACCGGGGGGGAGCAGTACTTC. Variable domain in full (rest from reference TRBV11-3 and TRBJ2-7): EAGVVQSPRYKIIEKKQPVAFWCNPISGHNTLYWYLQNLGQGPELLIRYENEEAVDDSQLPKDRFSAERLKGVDSTLKIQPAELGDSAVYLCASSRTGGEQYFGPGTRLTVT.

The chain couples TRBV24-1 to TRBJ1-5; D gene unclear. With 6 bases removed from V and 1 base from J, the gap between germline ends came to 9 bases. This CDR3 region has 14 residues. Germline values: CDR1 KGHDR, CDR2 SFDVKD. The CDR3 region has the DNA TGTGCCACCAGTACCCAGCTAAGCAATCAGCCCCAGCATTTT. The encoded protein is CATSTQLSNQPQHF.

The chain recombines TRBV9 with TRBJ2-3, with a tentative D call TRBD2 (6 bases). The CDR3 totals 14 residues. Germline CDR1 is SGDLS and CDR2 is YYNGEE. V lost 4 bases and J lost 0, with 9 bases in between. Here the CDR3 DNA reads TGTGCCAGCAGCCCCGGGGGAAGCACAGATACGCAGTATTTT. Its translation is CASSPGGSTDTQYF.

The gene calls are TRBV27 and TRBJ1-5; tentative D call: TRBD1 (5 bases). The CDR3 loop spans 14 amino acids. Germline CDR1 is MNHEY and CDR2 is SMNVEV (reference sequence). The V gene lost 6 bases and the J gene lost 7 bases, with 16 bases spanning the gap. The CDR3, as DNA: TGTGCCAGCAGACAGGAGGGGTACGGGCAGCCCCAGCATTTT. It codes for CASRQEGYGQPQHF.

This clone has just one count. V gene TRBV3-1 (or the pseudogene TRBV3-2) combines with J gene TRBJ1-5; D is undetermined. Trimming left V 3 bases short and J 6 bases short, with 9 bases between. The CDR3 is made up of 13 amino acids. Germline assignment: CDR1 LGHDT and CDR2 YNNKEL (reference sequence). The CDR3 DNA sequence: TGTGCCAGCAGCCAGGAACTCCGTCAGCCCCAGCATTTT. It codes for CASSQELRQPQHF.

V gene TRBV4-2 combines with J gene TRBJ1-2; weak D call: TRBD1 (6 bases). CDR3 length equals 16 residues. Trimming pared 0 bases from V and 1 base from J, leaving 12 bases between. Germline V gene lookup returns CDR1 LGHNA and CDR2 YNFKEQ. The CDR3 here is CASSQEQGPINYGYTF. CDR3 bases: TGTGCCAGCAGCCAAGAACAGGGCCCAATTAACTATGGCTACACCTTC.

The chain couples TRBV6-5 to TRBJ1-5; no clear D gene. The germline V gene encodes CDR1 MNHEY and CDR2 SVGAGI. V was trimmed by 6 bases and J by 0 bases, leaving 12 bases between them. The length of the CDR3 is 15 residues. The CDR3 DNA follows: TGTGCCAGCAGAGTCGAACATCTTAGCAATCAGCCCCAGCATTTT. Protein: CASRVEHLSNQPQHF.

This chain joins TRBV6-2 or TRBV6-3 and TRBJ2-5, with D unclear. The CDR3 runs to 12 residues. Trimming removed 4 bases from V and 4 bases from J, with 7 bases in between. Per germline, CDR1 MNHEY and CDR2 SVGEGT. The CDR3 loop reads CASSSNRETQYF. CDR3 DNA: TGTGCCAGCAGTTCAAACCGAGAGACCCAGTACTTC.

The V gene is TRBV12-3 or TRBV12-4, the J gene TRBJ1-1; no reliable D call. This CDR3 region has 12 residues. V dropped 5 bases and J dropped 1 base, with 5 bases sitting between them. In nucleotides, the CDR3 is TGTGCCAGCAGTCTAAGGAACACTGAAGCTTTCTTT. Translating it yields CASSLRNTEAFF.

The CDR3 loop reads CASSLGLAAGELFF. Written as DNA, the CDR3 is TGTGCCAGCAGCCTCGGGCTAGCGGCCGGGGAGCTGTTTTTT. This chain connects TRBV11-1 to TRBJ2-2; TRBD2 matches at 7 bases. In germline, CDR1 is SGHAT, CDR2 FQDESV (reference sequence). Trimming removed 5 bases from V and 6 bases from J; junction bases left unmatched: 6. The CDR3 loop spans 14 amino acids.

This rearrangement joins TRBV11-2 to TRBJ1-6; tentative D call: TRBD1 (6 bases). CDR1 is SGHAT, CDR2 FQNNGV, per germline. Between the trimmed V and J ends, which lost 5 bases and 8 bases, there was a span of 16 bases. The CDR3 is 15 residues long. The CDR3, as DNA: TGTGCCAGCAGCCCACAGGGTGAATCGTATTCACCCCTCCACTTT. Protein: CASSPQGESYSPLHF.